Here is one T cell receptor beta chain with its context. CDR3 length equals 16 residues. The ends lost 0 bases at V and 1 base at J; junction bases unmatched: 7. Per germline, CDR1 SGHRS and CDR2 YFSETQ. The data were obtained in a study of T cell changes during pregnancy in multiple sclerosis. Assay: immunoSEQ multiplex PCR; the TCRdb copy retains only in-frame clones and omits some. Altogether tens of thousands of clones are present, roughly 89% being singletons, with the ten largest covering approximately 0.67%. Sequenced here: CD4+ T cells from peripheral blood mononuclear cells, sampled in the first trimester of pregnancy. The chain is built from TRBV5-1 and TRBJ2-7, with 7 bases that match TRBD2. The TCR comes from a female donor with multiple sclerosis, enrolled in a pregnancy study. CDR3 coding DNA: TGCGCCAGCAGCTTGGCCGGTGGGACTATATCCTACGAGCAGTACTTC. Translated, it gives CASSLAGGTISYEQYF.